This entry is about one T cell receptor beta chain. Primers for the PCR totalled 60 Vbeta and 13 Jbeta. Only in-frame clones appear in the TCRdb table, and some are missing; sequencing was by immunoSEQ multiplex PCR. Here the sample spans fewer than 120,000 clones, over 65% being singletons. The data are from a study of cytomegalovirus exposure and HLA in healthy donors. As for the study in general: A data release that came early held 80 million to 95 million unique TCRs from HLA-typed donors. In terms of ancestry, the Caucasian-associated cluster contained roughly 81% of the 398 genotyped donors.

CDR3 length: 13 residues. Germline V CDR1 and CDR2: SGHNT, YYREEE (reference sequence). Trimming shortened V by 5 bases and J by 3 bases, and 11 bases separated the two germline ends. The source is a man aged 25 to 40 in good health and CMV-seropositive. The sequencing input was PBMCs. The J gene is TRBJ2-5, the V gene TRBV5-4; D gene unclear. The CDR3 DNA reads TGTGCCAGCAGGCCCAGAGGTAAAGAGACCCAGTACTTC. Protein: CASRPRGKETQYF.